This T cell receptor (beta chain) was retrieved from a study of cytomegalovirus exposure and HLA in healthy donors. Assay: immunoSEQ multiplex PCR; the TCRdb copy retains only in-frame clones and omits some. The repertoire includes about 280,000 clones, around nine tenths of them detected once, and about 0.86% sits in the top ten. Trimming took 6 bases from V and 0 from J, leaving 7 bases between them. The CDR3 has 13 amino acids. Germline lookup yields CDR1 SNHLY and CDR2 FYNNEI. Sequenced input: PBMCs. V gene TRBV2 combines with J gene TRBJ2-3; a possible D gene is TRBD1 (5 bases). The TCR was taken from a woman aged 18-30 years in good health and CMV-seronegative. The CDR3 region has the DNA TGTGCCAGCAGGGGGCGGAGCACAGATACGCAGTATTTT. The encoded protein is CASRGRSTDTQYF. Based on the CDR3 plus reference TRBV2 and TRBJ2-3, the full variable domain is EPEVTQTPSHQVTQMGQEVILRCVPISNHLYFYWYRQILGQKVEFLVSFYNNEISEKSEIFDDQFSVERPDGSNFTLKIRSTKLEDSAMYFCASRGRSTDTQYFGPGTRLTVL.